This TCR beta chain was identified in a study of CD8+ T cells in alopecia areata. Background on the study: Scoring treated patients' severity relied on the percentage of scalp area affected.

As to treatment: oral pan-JAK inhibitor, 5-10 mg twice daily. Those with alopecia areata gave lesional scalp punch biopsies and peripheral blood. Sorting from PBMCs produced CD4+ and CD8+ T cells. Sequencing used cDNA as its template, made by extracting RNA and reverse transcribing it. Produced via immunoSEQ multiplex PCR; TCRdb's table is partial and in-frame only. The sample contains 90,000 to 150,000 clones, more than 45% of which appear only once. This clone was found once. V gave up 2 bases and J gave up 7 bases, with 15 bases separating them. Germline values: CDR1 MDHEN, CDR2 SYDVKM. This CDR3 spans 14 amino acids.

The gene calls are TRBV28 and TRBJ2-7; D ambiguous. This receptor was taken from a human donor with alopecia areata. This specimen was CD4+ T cells sorted from blood, taken at week 4, from a patient treated with tofacitinib. The chain's CDR3 is CASSLGGPSREQYF. The CDR3 DNA is TGTGCCAGCAGTTTAGGCGGACCCTCTAGAGAGCAGTACTTC.